Presented here are 5 T cell receptor beta chains from one specimen sequenced in a study of T cell repertoires in ileal Crohn's disease. This table comes from immunoSEQ multiplex PCR, and its TCRdb copy is limited to in-frame clones, with some not included. Of about 12,000 clones in the sample, roughly 73% were seen once. Time point of the sample: neoterminal ileum biopsy at postoperative endoscopy, about 6 months after surgery. The material sequenced was ileal tissue. All receptors derive from an adult with Crohn's disease.

This chain uses TRBV2 with TRBJ2-3; perhaps TRBD2 as D (6 bases). The CDR3 consists of 14 residues. The V end was cut by 8 bases, the J end by 1 base, with 13 bases between. Germline CDR1 is SNHLY and CDR2 is FYNNEI. Written as DNA, the CDR3 is TGTGCCAGCGGGCGGGGATGGGGCACAGATACGCAGTATTTT. Amino acid sequence: CASGRGWGTDTQYF. The full variable domain, its missing parts supplied by reference TRBV2 and TRBJ2-3, is EPEVTQTPSHQVTQMGQEVILRCVPISNHLYFYWYRQILGQKVEFLVSFYNNEISEKSEIFDDQFSVERPDGSNFTLKIRSTKLEDSAMYFCASGRGWGTDTQYFGPGTRLTVL.

This clone has only one observation. V is TRBV7-6 and J is TRBJ2-7; 12 positions agree with TRBD1. This CDR3 has 14 amino acids. Germline lookup yields CDR1 SGHVS and CDR2 FNYEAQ. The junction had 4 bases not matched to a gene; V was cut back by 5 bases and J by 5 bases. The CDR3, as DNA: TGTGCCAGCAGCAAGGGACAGGGGGCGGACGAGCAGTACTTC. It yields the protein CASSKGQGADEQYF.

This chain uses TRBV6-1 with TRBJ2-1; 9 nucleotides align to TRBD1. CDR1 and CDR2 (germline): MNHNS, SASEGT. The junction had 15 bases not matched to a gene; V was cut back by 2 bases and J by 7 bases. The CDR3 loop spans 18 amino acids. The CDR3 region has the DNA TGTGCCAGCAGTGAACCCCACCCACAGGGGGCGAAAAAGAATGAGCAGTTCTTC. It specifies CASSEPHPQGAKKNEQFF.

On this clone itself: Additional DNA sequences in this sample encode the identical CDR3. This chain joins TRBV9 and TRBJ2-7; 12 bases are shared with TRBD1. This CDR3 comprises 14 residues. V shed 4 bases, J shed 4 bases, and the junction held 3 bases outside the gene matches. The germline CDR1 and CDR2 sequences are SGDLS and YYNGEE. In nucleotides, the CDR3 is TGTGCCAGCAGCCCGGGACAGGGGGCATACGAGCAGTACTTC. This gives the protein CASSPGQGAYEQYF.

The rearrangement joins TRBV2 to TRBJ1-2; no firm D call. V shed 0 bases and J shed 7 bases, with 9 bases lying between them. This CDR3 has 13 amino acids. Germline V lookup: CDR1 SNHLY, CDR2 FYNNEI. The CDR3 nucleotides are TGTGCCAGCAGTGAAGCGCTTCGGTTTGGCTACACCTTC. Translation: CASSEALRFGYTF.